A selection of T cell receptor beta chains follows, all from one sample in a study of shared clonotypes between healthy human individuals. Some clones are missing from TCRdb's copy, which holds only in-frame ones; the method was immunoSEQ multiplex PCR. This sample has 450,000 to 650,000 clones, with around 78% found just once. What was sequenced was PBMCs. Source of these receptors: a woman aged 35 to 49 in good health. Some clones in this sample may be carry-over from other donors' samples. Each CDR3 is given with its conserved first and last residue. D genes are given only for firm matches. Where a row states a size, it is once, few, many or the class of an expanded clone; other rows omit it.

CDR3 protein: CASSEDLYSNEQFF; CDR3 DNA: TGTGCCAGCAGTGAGGACCTATATAGTAATGAGCAGTTCTTC; J gene: TRBJ2-1; V gene: TRBV6-4; D gene: -; clone size: -
CDR3 protein: CASTTPPTGGPADTQYF; CDR3 DNA: TGTGCCAGCACTACCCCCCCGACGGGAGGGCCGGCAGATACGCAGTATTTT; J gene: TRBJ2-3; V gene: TRBV28; D gene: TRBD2; clone size: -
CDR3 protein: CSVEAPSGYGYTF; CDR3 DNA: TGCAGCGTTGAAGCCCCATCGGGCTATGGCTACACCTTC; J gene: TRBJ1-2; V gene: TRBV29-1; D gene: -; clone size: -
CDR3 protein: CASRQRPTEAFF; CDR3 DNA: TGTGCCAGCAGACAACGGCCCACTGAAGCTTTCTTT; J gene: TRBJ1-1; V gene: TRBV28; D gene: -; clone size: -
CDR3 protein: CASSRDRGNEKLFF; CDR3 DNA: TGTGCCAGCAGCCGGGACAGGGGTAATGAAAAACTGTTTTTT; J gene: TRBJ1-4; V gene: TRBV5-4; D gene: TRBD1; clone size: few
CDR3 protein: CASSFGDPYGYTF; CDR3 DNA: TGTGCCAGCAGCTTTGGGGACCCCTATGGCTACACCTTC; J gene: TRBJ1-2; V gene: TRBV7-9; D gene: -; clone size: -
CDR3 protein: CASSGGQNTGELFF; CDR3 DNA: TGCGCCAGCTCAGGGGGCCAGAACACCGGGGAGCTGTTTTTT; J gene: TRBJ2-2; V gene: TRBV5-1; D gene: TRBD1; clone size: few
CDR3 protein: CASSWSFSYEQYF; CDR3 DNA: TGTGCCAGCAGTTGGTCATTCTCCTACGAGCAGTACTTC; J gene: TRBJ2-7; V gene: TRBV28; D gene: -; clone size: -
CDR3 protein: CAWSVGTGYHEQYF; CDR3 DNA: TGTGCCTGGAGTGTGGGGACAGGGTACCACGAGCAGTACTTC; J gene: TRBJ2-7; V gene: TRBV30; D gene: TRBD1; clone size: -
CDR3 protein: CASSLGPSSYNEQFF; CDR3 DNA: TGTGCCAGCAGCTTAGGACCTAGCTCCTACAATGAGCAGTTCTTC; J gene: TRBJ2-1; V gene: TRBV7-9; D gene: -; clone size: -
CDR3 protein: CASSEFRTGRTDTQYF; CDR3 DNA: TGTGCCAGCAGTGAATTCCGGACAGGGCGCACAGATACGCAGTATTTT; J gene: TRBJ2-3; V gene: TRBV6-1; D gene: TRBD1; clone size: -
CDR3 protein: CASSQERGLSYEQYF; CDR3 DNA: TGCGCCAGCAGCCAAGAGCGAGGGTTATCCTACGAGCAGTACTTC; J gene: TRBJ2-7; V gene: TRBV4-1; D gene: -; clone size: -
CDR3 protein: CAWSGPIYEQYF; CDR3 DNA: TGTGCCTGGAGTGGACCGATCTACGAGCAGTACTTC; J gene: TRBJ2-7; V gene: TRBV30; D gene: -; clone size: -
CDR3 protein: CASNPQVPTYNEQFF; CDR3 DNA: TGTGCCAGCAATCCACAGGTGCCCACCTACAATGAGCAGTTCTTC; J gene: TRBJ2-1; V gene: TRBV27; D gene: -; clone size: -
CDR3 protein: CASSLGQNPGNTIYF; CDR3 DNA: TGCGCCAGCAGCCTGGGACAGAACCCTGGAAACACCATATATTTT; J gene: TRBJ1-3; V gene: TRBV5-1; D gene: TRBD1; clone size: -
CDR3 protein: CASSLSWGNEQFF; CDR3 DNA: TGTGCCAGCAGCTTGTCGTGGGGCAATGAGCAGTTCTTC; J gene: TRBJ2-1; V gene: TRBV5-6; D gene: -; clone size: -
CDR3 protein: CAWSVGGIEAFF; CDR3 DNA: TGTGCCTGGAGTGTAGGAGGGATTGAAGCTTTCTTT; J gene: TRBJ1-1; V gene: TRBV30; D gene: -; clone size: few
CDR3 protein: CASSLVGLAGVEQYF; CDR3 DNA: TGTGCCAGCAGCTTAGTAGGCCTAGCGGGAGTCGAGCAGTACTTC; J gene: TRBJ2-7; V gene: TRBV11-2; D gene: TRBD2; clone size: -
CDR3 protein: CASSPGVVGNEKLFF; CDR3 DNA: TGTGCCAGCAGTCCCGGGGTGGTGGGCAATGAAAAACTGTTTTTT; J gene: TRBJ1-4; V gene: TRBV5-4; D gene: -; clone size: -
CDR3 protein: CSVEASWGEKLFF; CDR3 DNA: TGCAGCGTTGAGGCAAGCTGGGGGGAAAAACTGTTTTTT; J gene: TRBJ1-4; V gene: TRBV29-1; D gene: -; clone size: -
CDR3 protein: CASSQYRALVETQYF; CDR3 DNA: TGTGCCAGCAGCCAATACCGGGCTTTAGTCGAGACCCAGTACTTC; J gene: TRBJ2-5; V gene: TRBV2; D gene: -; clone size: -
CDR3 protein: CASERYNTQYF; CDR3 DNA: TGTGCCAGCGAACGATATAATACGCAGTATTTT; J gene: TRBJ2-3; V gene: TRBV6-9; D gene: -; clone size: once
CDR3 protein: CASSQVMGGTEAFF; CDR3 DNA: TGTGCCAGCAGCCAAGTGATGGGGGGCACTGAAGCTTTCTTT; J gene: TRBJ1-1; V gene: TRBV14; D gene: -; clone size: -
CDR3 protein: CASSQDGTGGADTQYF; CDR3 DNA: TGTGCCAGCAGCCAAGATGGGACAGGGGGGGCAGATACGCAGTATTTT; J gene: TRBJ2-3; V gene: TRBV7-2; D gene: TRBD1; clone size: -
CDR3 protein: CASRDSGANVLTF; CDR3 DNA: TGTGCCAGCCGGGACTCTGGGGCCAACGTCCTGACTTTC; J gene: TRBJ2-6; V gene: TRBV6-5; D gene: -; clone size: -
CDR3 protein: CASSLEAGANYGYTF; CDR3 DNA: TGTGCCAGCAGCTTGGAGGCGGGAGCTAACTATGGCTACACCTTC; J gene: TRBJ1-2; V gene: TRBV4-2; D gene: -; clone size: -
CDR3 protein: CAWGGRSYNYGYTF; CDR3 DNA: TGTGCCTGGGGGGGACGAAGCTATAACTATGGCTACACCTTC; J gene: TRBJ1-2; V gene: TRBV30; D gene: -; clone size: many
CDR3 protein: CASRATRGQGYGNEQFF; CDR3 DNA: TGTGCCAGTAGAGCAACCAGGGGACAGGGGTATGGAAATGAGCAGTTCTTC; J gene: TRBJ2-1; V gene: TRBV19; D gene: TRBD1; clone size: -
CDR3 protein: CASSQDFGLALSGANVLTF; CDR3 DNA: TGCGCCAGCAGCCAAGATTTTGGACTAGCGCTCTCTGGGGCCAACGTCCTGACTTTC; J gene: TRBJ2-6; V gene: TRBV4-3; D gene: TRBD2; clone size: -
CDR3 protein: CASSTLWDTRNQPQHF; CDR3 DNA: TGTGCCAGCAGCACGTTATGGGACACTCGAAATCAGCCCCAGCATTTT; J gene: TRBJ1-5; V gene: TRBV6-6; D gene: -; clone size: -
CDR3 protein: CASSWDEVDEQFF; CDR3 DNA: TGCGCCAGCAGCTGGGACGAGGTCGATGAGCAGTTCTTC; J gene: TRBJ2-1; V gene: TRBV5-1; D gene: -; clone size: -
CDR3 protein: CASTLNRFTLEQYF; CDR3 DNA: TGTGCCAGCACTCTTAACAGGTTTACCCTCGAGCAGTACTTC; J gene: TRBJ2-7; V gene: TRBV6-5; D gene: -; clone size: once
CDR3 protein: CASSPTGGGNQPQHF; CDR3 DNA: TGTGCCAGCAGCCCCACAGGGGGTGGCAATCAGCCCCAGCATTTT; J gene: TRBJ1-5; V gene: TRBV6-5; D gene: TRBD1; clone size: -
CDR3 protein: CASSIAGAETQYF; CDR3 DNA: TGTGCCAGCAGTATAGCGGGAGCGGAGACCCAGTACTTC; J gene: TRBJ2-5; V gene: TRBV7-9; D gene: TRBD2; clone size: -
CDR3 protein: CASSLDGGRTGETQYF; CDR3 DNA: TGCGCCAGCAGCTTGGATGGGGGGCGAACGGGAGAGACCCAGTACTTC; J gene: TRBJ2-5; V gene: TRBV5-1; D gene: -; clone size: -
CDR3 protein: CASSTSTGGGYTF; CDR3 DNA: TGTGCCAGTAGTACCTCGACAGGTGGTGGCTACACCTTC; J gene: TRBJ1-2; V gene: TRBV19; D gene: -; clone size: -
CDR3 protein: CASSVIGYEQYF; CDR3 DNA: TGTGCCAGCAGTGTCATCGGCTACGAGCAGTACTTC; J gene: TRBJ2-7; V gene: TRBV2; D gene: -; clone size: once
CDR3 protein: CASSLAPRPNEKLFF; CDR3 DNA: TGTGCCAGCAGCTTAGCTCCCCGGCCGAATGAAAAACTGTTTTTT; J gene: TRBJ1-4; V gene: TRBV7-6; D gene: -; clone size: once
CDR3 protein: CASSQDKRSDTQYF; CDR3 DNA: TGTGCCAGCAGCCAAGATAAAAGATCAGATACGCAGTATTTT; J gene: TRBJ2-3; V gene: TRBV4-2; D gene: -; clone size: -
CDR3 protein: CASSVAPFGSSYNEQFF; CDR3 DNA: TGTGCCAGCAGCGTAGCCCCCTTTGGGTCTTCCTACAATGAGCAGTTCTTC; J gene: TRBJ2-1; V gene: TRBV9; D gene: -; clone size: once
CDR3 protein: CASSLSGGGYGYTF; CDR3 DNA: TGTGCCAGCAGCTTATCAGGGGGCGGTTATGGCTACACCTTC; J gene: TRBJ1-2; V gene: TRBV7-9; D gene: TRBD1; clone size: -
CDR3 protein: CASSEDSQYNEQFF; CDR3 DNA: TGTGCCAGCAGTGAAGACAGTCAATACAATGAGCAGTTCTTC; J gene: TRBJ2-1; V gene: TRBV6-4; D gene: -; clone size: -
CDR3 protein: CASSLTRGRQYF; CDR3 DNA: TGTGCCAGCAGTTTGACTAGAGGTCGGCAGTACTTC; J gene: TRBJ2-5; V gene: TRBV27; D gene: -; clone size: -
CDR3 protein: CASSLVRVLSGNTIYF; CDR3 DNA: TGTGCCAGCAGCTTAGTGCGGGTCCTCTCTGGAAACACCATATATTTT; J gene: TRBJ1-3; V gene: TRBV7-6; D gene: -; clone size: many
CDR3 protein: CAWSIGGAGSNSPLHF; CDR3 DNA: TGTGCCTGGAGTATAGGGGGCGCCGGTTCTAATTCACCCCTCCACTTT; J gene: TRBJ1-6; V gene: TRBV30; D gene: TRBD1; clone size: -
CDR3 protein: CASRRGRAFQETQYF; CDR3 DNA: TGTGCCAGCAGGCGCGGGAGGGCCTTCCAAGAGACCCAGTACTTC; J gene: TRBJ2-5; V gene: TRBV28; D gene: TRBD2; clone size: -
CDR3 protein: CAWSDTSYNEQFF; CDR3 DNA: TGTGCCTGGAGTGACACCTCCTACAATGAGCAGTTCTTC; J gene: TRBJ2-1; V gene: TRBV30; D gene: -; clone size: -
CDR3 protein: CASSFGQGGEQYF; CDR3 DNA: TGTGCCAGCAGTTTCGGACAGGGTGGCGAGCAGTACTTC; J gene: TRBJ2-7; V gene: TRBV6-5; D gene: TRBD1; clone size: few
CDR3 protein: CASSFPSGMNTEAFF; CDR3 DNA: TGTGCCAGCAGCTTCCCGTCAGGGATGAACACTGAAGCTTTCTTT; J gene: TRBJ1-1; V gene: TRBV5-6; D gene: -; clone size: -
CDR3 protein: CASSLWGQGKETQYF; CDR3 DNA: TGTGCCAGCAGCTTATGGGGACAGGGAAAAGAGACCCAGTACTTC; J gene: TRBJ2-5; V gene: TRBV7-6; D gene: TRBD1; clone size: few
CDR3 protein: CAISLSSGSREQYF; CDR3 DNA: TGTGCCATCAGCCTTTCTAGCGGGAGTCGCGAGCAGTACTTC; J gene: TRBJ2-7; V gene: TRBV10-3; D gene: TRBD2; clone size: -
CDR3 protein: CASSLAGGSEQYF; CDR3 DNA: TGCGCCAGCAGCTTGGCCGGGGGGTCCGAGCAGTACTTC; J gene: TRBJ2-7; V gene: TRBV5-1; D gene: TRBD2; clone size: -
CDR3 protein: CASSQTGTSGDLGSTDTQYF; CDR3 DNA: TGTGCCAGCAGCCAAACCGGGACTAGCGGAGATTTGGGGAGCACAGATACGCAGTATTTT; J gene: TRBJ2-3; V gene: TRBV4-2; D gene: TRBD2; clone size: -
CDR3 protein: CASSPLTSGSSYEQYF; CDR3 DNA: TGTGCCAGCAGCCCACTGACTAGCGGGAGCTCCTACGAGCAGTACTTC; J gene: TRBJ2-7; V gene: TRBV13; D gene: TRBD2; clone size: once
CDR3 protein: CASSPYLQGLSYNEQFF; CDR3 DNA: TGTGCCAGCTCACCTTATCTGCAGGGGCTCTCCTACAATGAGCAGTTCTTC; J gene: TRBJ2-1; V gene: TRBV18; D gene: -; clone size: -
CDR3 protein: CASSLGQGSEKLFF; CDR3 DNA: TGCGCCAGCAGCTTGGGGCAGGGGTCGGAAAAACTGTTTTTT; J gene: TRBJ1-4; V gene: TRBV5-1; D gene: -; clone size: many
CDR3 protein: CASRGGEFETQYF; CDR3 DNA: TGTGCCAGCAGGGGGGGGGAGTTCGAGACCCAGTACTTC; J gene: TRBJ2-5; V gene: TRBV2; D gene: TRBD2; clone size: -